This T cell receptor beta chain was captured in a study of cytomegalovirus exposure and HLA in healthy donors. Study-wide findings and caveats: HLA-A and HLA-B allele assignments for most subjects were reportedly predicted accurately using TCR beta sequences. Later on, a genetic analysis was performed. It linked a missense variant in DCLRE1C with V- and J-gene trimming of TCR beta. One later analysis reportedly identified an Asian-associated ancestry cluster that showed fewer N-insertions than the roughly 670-donor mean.

This PCR relied on a set of 60 Vbeta primers and 13 Jbeta primers. The table came from immunoSEQ multiplex PCR; TCRdb's copy has only in-frame clones and leaves some out. This sample's table reports roughly 140,000 clones. Of note for this clone: The antigen remains unidentified.

V shed 4 bases and J 7 bases; nucleotides not matched to a gene: 6. Per the germline V gene, CDR1 is MNHEY and CDR2 is SVGAGI. This CDR3 comprises 14 residues. Sequenced material: PBMCs. V gene TRBV6-5 combines with J gene TRBJ1-1, with 10 bases that match TRBD1. The origin of this receptor is a male donor in good health and CMV-seronegative. The CDR3 DNA is TGTGCCAGCAGTTTACGACAGGGGGCCGGTGAAGCTTTCTTT. Its translation is CASSLRQGAGEAFF.